A selection of T cell receptor beta chains follows, all from one sample in a study of blood T cells in healthy people across ages. TCRdb reanalysed the 5' RACE reads using MiXCR and keeps one entry per CDR3 protein. In the table there are about 760,000 distinct CDR3 sequences, more than 20% of which are singletons. The same data also contributed to another study, on T cells of mothers and their children.

Sequenced input: blood. These receptor sequences come from a boy aged 5-17 years in good health. Each CDR3 is given with its conserved first and last residue. The D gene is left open where the match is weak. The size entry is marked missing in some rows and otherwise reads once, few, many or a size class.

NA | TRBD2 | TRBJ2-7 | TRBV4-3 | CASSQGGPSGFSYEQYF | TGCGCCAGCAGCCAAGGCGGACCTAGCGGGTTCTCCTACGAGCAGTACTTC
few | NA | TRBJ1-4 | TRBV7-6 | CASSSQGVNEKLFF | TGTGCCAGCAGCTCGCAGGGTGTGAATGAAAAACTGTTTTTT
NA | NA | TRBJ2-3 | TRBV29-1 | CSAHPDSEADTQYF | TGCAGCGCGCACCCGGACTCAGAGGCGGATACGCAGTATTTT
few | NA | TRBJ2-1 | TRBV6-5 | CASSYRGRYNEQFF | TGTGCCAGCAGTTACCGGGGTCGATACAATGAGCAGTTCTTC
few | TRBD1 | TRBJ1-1 | TRBV4-3 | CASSHGTARNTEAFF | TGCGCCAGCAGCCACGGGACAGCCAGGAACACTGAAGCTTTCTTT
NA | NA | TRBJ2-3 | TRBV4-2 | CASSPWGNTDTQYF | TGTGCCAGCAGCCCTTGGGGGAACACAGATACGCAGTATTTT
NA | NA | TRBJ2-4 | TRBV20-1 | CSARILGSLAKNIQYF | TGCAGTGCTAGGATCCTCGGGAGTCTAGCCAAAAACATTCAGTACTTC
NA | NA | TRBJ2-7 | TRBV9 | CASSVSEGEQYF | TGTGCCAGCAGCGTATCGGAGGGCGAGCAGTACTTC
NA | TRBD1 | TRBJ1-4 | TRBV12-3/TRBV12-4 | CASSRTGQINEKLFF | TGTGCCAGCAGTCGGACGGGACAGATAAATGAAAAACTGTTTTTT
few | TRBD2 | TRBJ2-3 | TRBV5-1 | CASSLGKGLALADTQYF | TGCGCCAGCAGCTTAGGAAAGGGACTAGCGCTTGCAGATACGCAGTATTTT
NA | NA | TRBJ2-5 | TRBV29-1 | CSFHTGTSSTQYF | TGCAGCTTCCACACCGGGACTTCTAGTACCCAGTACTTC
NA | NA | TRBJ2-7 | TRBV5-1 | CASSPVFQSTYEQYF | TGCGCCAGCAGCCCAGTCTTCCAGAGCACCTACGAGCAGTACTTC
NA | TRBD1 | TRBJ2-7 | TRBV10-3 | CAITGTGLEQYF | TGTGCCATCACAGGGACAGGGCTCGAGCAGTACTTC
NA | NA | TRBJ1-5 | TRBV20-1 | CSARTASRDNQPQHF | TGCAGTGCTAGAACTGCGTCGCGGGATAACCAGCCCCAGCATTTT
NA | TRBD1 | TRBJ1-6 | TRBV20-1 | CSATAGQGSSPLHF | TGCAGTGCTACAGCCGGACAGGGATCCTCACCCCTCCACTTT
NA | NA | TRBJ1-4 | TRBV2 | CASLDSATNEKLFF | TGTGCCAGCTTGGACAGCGCAACTAATGAAAAACTGTTTTTT
few | NA | TRBJ2-1 | TRBV11-2 | CASSLDQVPSSYNEQFF | TGTGCCAGCAGCCTAGATCAGGTTCCCAGCTCCTACAATGAGCAGTTCTTC